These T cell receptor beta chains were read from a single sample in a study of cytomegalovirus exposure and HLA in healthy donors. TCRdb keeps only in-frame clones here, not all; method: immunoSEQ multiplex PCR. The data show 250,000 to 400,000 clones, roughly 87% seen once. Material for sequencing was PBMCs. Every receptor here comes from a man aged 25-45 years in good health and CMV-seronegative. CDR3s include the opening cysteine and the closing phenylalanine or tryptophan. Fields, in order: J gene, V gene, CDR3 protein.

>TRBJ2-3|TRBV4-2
CASSQHTGSGADTQYF
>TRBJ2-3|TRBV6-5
CASSHREGKDTQYF
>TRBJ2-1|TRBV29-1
CSVDGLFVIVGSGREEQFF
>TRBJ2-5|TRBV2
CASSRGLAGVETQYF
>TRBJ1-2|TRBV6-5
CASSYLRTGGGYGYTF
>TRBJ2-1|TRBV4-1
CASCRLGGNYNEQFF
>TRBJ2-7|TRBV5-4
CASSLGDRGISYEQYF
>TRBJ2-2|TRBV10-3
CAIPGGDTGELFF
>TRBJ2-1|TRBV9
CASNPTGTGINEQFF
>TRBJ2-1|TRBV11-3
CASSLGRVSYNEQFF
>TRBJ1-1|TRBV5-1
CASSLVGQGGTEAFF
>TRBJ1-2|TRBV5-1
CASSLGPGDGYTF
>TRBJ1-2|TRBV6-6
CASSLRAVNYGYTF
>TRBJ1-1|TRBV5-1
CASSSGSGMNTEAFF
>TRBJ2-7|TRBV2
CASSRQGSSYEQYF
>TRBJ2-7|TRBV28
CASSSSGGSYEQYF
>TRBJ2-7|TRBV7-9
CASSLVGPSSYEQYF
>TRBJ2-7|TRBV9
CASSVDSGTTNSYEQYF
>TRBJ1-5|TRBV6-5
CASSSRTGVLQPQHF
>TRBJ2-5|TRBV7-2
CASSLSPIFQETQYF
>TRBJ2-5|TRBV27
CASSMSSGGQETQYF
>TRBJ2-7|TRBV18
CASSPQTGGPYEQYF
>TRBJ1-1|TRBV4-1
CASSQNARTGDTEAFF
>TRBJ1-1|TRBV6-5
CASRYRGSMNTEAFF
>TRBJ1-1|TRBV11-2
CASSPRTGGTNTEAFF
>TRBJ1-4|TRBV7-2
CASSLRTALNEKLFF
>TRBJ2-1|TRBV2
CASSERTRQFF
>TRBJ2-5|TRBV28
CASGGSWETQYF
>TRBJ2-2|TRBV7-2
CASSINRDSATGELFF
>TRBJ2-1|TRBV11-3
CASSLGGGRNEQFF
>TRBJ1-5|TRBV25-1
CASSPGGRVGNQPQHF
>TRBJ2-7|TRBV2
CASSEEAGTAYEQYF
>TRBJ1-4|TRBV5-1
CASSIDQGGEKLFF
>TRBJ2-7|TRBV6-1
CASSPWGGYEQYF
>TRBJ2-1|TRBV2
CASGQLSSYNEQFF
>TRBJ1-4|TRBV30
CAWSVRGAGEKLFF
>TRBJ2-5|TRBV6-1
CASNAGARYQETQYF
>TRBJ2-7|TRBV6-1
CASSEWSGTGRPEQYF
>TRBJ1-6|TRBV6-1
CASSESQGWSSPLHF
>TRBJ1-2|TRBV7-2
CASSPPARGYTF
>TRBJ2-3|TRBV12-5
CASGLIIQGGTDTQYF
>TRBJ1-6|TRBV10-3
CAISEVEASNSPLHF
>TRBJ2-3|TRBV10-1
CASSRTSGGAITDTQYF
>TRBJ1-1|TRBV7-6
CASSLGQAGGEAFF
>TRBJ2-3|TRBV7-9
CASSLNEPTQYF